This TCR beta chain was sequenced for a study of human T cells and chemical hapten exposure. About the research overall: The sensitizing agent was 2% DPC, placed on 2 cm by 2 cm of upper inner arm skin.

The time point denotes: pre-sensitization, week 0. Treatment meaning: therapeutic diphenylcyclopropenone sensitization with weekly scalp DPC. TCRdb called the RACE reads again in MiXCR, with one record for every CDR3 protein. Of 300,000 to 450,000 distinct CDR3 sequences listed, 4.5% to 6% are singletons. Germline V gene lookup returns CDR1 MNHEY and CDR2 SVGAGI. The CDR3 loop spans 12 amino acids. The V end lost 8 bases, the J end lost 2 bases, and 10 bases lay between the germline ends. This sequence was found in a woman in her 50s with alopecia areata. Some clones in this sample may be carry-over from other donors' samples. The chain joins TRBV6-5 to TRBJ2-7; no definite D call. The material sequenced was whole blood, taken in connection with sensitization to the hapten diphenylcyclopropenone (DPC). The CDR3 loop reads CASGEAAYEQYF. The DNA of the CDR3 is TGTGCCAGCGGGGAAGCAGCCTACGAGCAGTACTTC.